These T cell receptor beta chains were read from a single sample in a study of shared clonotypes between healthy human individuals. Generated by immunoSEQ multiplex PCR, the TCRdb table keeps only in-frame clones and is missing some. The sample lists some 580,000 clones; 98% were seen once. Sequences were obtained from naive CD8+ T cells sorted from blood. These TCRs come from a young man in good health. Each CDR3 is given with its conserved first and last residue. Each record gives: J gene, D gene, clone size, V gene, CDR3 protein, CDR3 DNA. D genes are given only for firm matches. A row's size may be missing; if present it is once, few, many or a size class.

TRBJ2-7,NA,NA,TRBV4-1,CASSQAAGGSSYEQYF,TGCGCCAGCAGCCAAGCGGCAGGGGGGAGCTCCTACGAGCAGTACTTC
TRBJ2-1,TRBD2,NA,TRBV9,CASSVEGLGDEQFF,TGTGCCAGCAGCGTAGAGGGACTAGGGGATGAGCAGTTCTTC
TRBJ2-7,NA,NA,TRBV27,CASSLGHSSYEQYF,TGTGCCAGCAGTTTAGGACACAGTTCCTACGAGCAGTACTTC
TRBJ1-2,NA,NA,TRBV13,CASSPAGQAYGYTF,TGTGCCAGCAGCCCCGCGGGGCAGGCCTATGGCTACACCTTC
TRBJ1-1,NA,NA,TRBV9,CASSVHREGTEAFF,TGTGCCAGCAGCGTTCACAGGGAGGGCACTGAAGCTTTCTTT
TRBJ2-7,NA,NA,TRBV30,CAWSVTVPSEQYF,TGTGCCTGGAGTGTTACAGTGCCCAGCGAGCAGTACTTC
TRBJ2-7,NA,NA,TRBV6-5,CASSYLEGSYEQYF,TGTGCCAGCAGTTACCTTGAAGGGAGCTACGAGCAGTACTTC
TRBJ2-4,NA,NA,TRBV15,CATSPLENIQYF,TGTGCCACCAGCCCCTTAGAAAACATTCAGTACTTC
TRBJ2-3,TRBD2,NA,TRBV25-1,CASSFGGSSTDTQYF,TGTGCCAGCAGTTTCGGCGGGAGTTCGACAGATACGCAGTATTTT
TRBJ1-1,NA,NA,TRBV6-6,CASSYEQENTEAFF,TGTGCCAGCAGTTACGAACAGGAGAACACTGAAGCTTTCTTT
TRBJ2-1,TRBD1,NA,TRBV10-3,CAISESGQGYNEQFF,TGTGCCATCAGTGAGTCGGGACAGGGTTACAATGAGCAGTTCTTC
TRBJ1-2,TRBD1,NA,TRBV28,CASSPTGPGYGYTF,TGTGCCAGCAGTCCGACAGGGCCCGGCTATGGCTACACCTTC
TRBJ1-2,TRBD1,NA,TRBV7-9,CASSLAGRGLEGDYGYTF,TGTGCCAGCAGCTTAGCGGGCAGGGGGCTAGAAGGAGACTATGGCTACACCTTC
TRBJ2-1,TRBD2,NA,TRBV7-2,CASSLGRSGGIYNEQFF,TGTGCCAGCAGCTTAGGCCGGAGCGGGGGGATCTACAATGAGCAGTTCTTC
TRBJ2-3,TRBD2,NA,TRBV27,CATQGTSGGSTDTQYF,TGTGCAACGCAGGGGACTAGCGGGGGTAGCACAGATACGCAGTATTTT
TRBJ2-7,NA,NA,TRBV6-6,CASTSDSYEQYF,TGTGCCAGCACCAGCGACAGCTACGAGCAGTACTTC
TRBJ2-7,NA,NA,TRBV12-1,CASSQKPGQYFYEQYF,TGTGCCAGCAGCCAAAAACCGGGACAGTACTTCTACGAGCAGTACTTC
TRBJ2-6,TRBD2,NA,TRBV27,CASSTIAGAGANVLTF,TGTGCCAGCAGTACTATAGCGGGAGCCGGGGCCAACGTCCTGACTTTC
TRBJ1-5,TRBD1,NA,TRBV6-5,CASSLGTGEQPQHF,TGTGCCAGCAGTCTTGGGACAGGGGAACAGCCCCAGCATTTT
TRBJ2-1,NA,NA,TRBV29-1,CSGVGSYNEQFF,TGTTCGGGAGTGGGGTCCTACAATGAGCAGTTCTTC
TRBJ2-7,TRBD1,NA,TRBV4-1,CASSQRGQGSGYEQYF,TGCGCCAGCAGCCAGAGGGGACAGGGGAGTGGCTACGAGCAGTACTTC
TRBJ2-1,NA,once,TRBV7-6,CASSLLGGTFNEQFF,TGTGCCAGCAGCTTACTGGGAGGAACGTTTAATGAGCAGTTCTTC
TRBJ1-1,NA,once,TRBV2,CASSVPGNTEAFF,TGTGCCAGCAGTGTTCCAGGGAACACTGAAGCTTTCTTT
TRBJ1-2,TRBD1,NA,TRBV12-5,CASGLAGGYYGYTF,TGTGCTAGTGGTTTGGCAGGGGGCTACTATGGCTACACCTTC
TRBJ2-7,TRBD2,NA,TRBV27,CASSLGTSGAYEQYF,TGTGCCAGCAGTTTAGGGACTAGCGGGGCCTACGAGCAGTACTTC
TRBJ2-1,NA,NA,TRBV7-3,CASSLDGGRIGEQFF,TGTGCCAGCAGCCTCGATGGGGGGCGCATCGGTGAGCAGTTCTTC
TRBJ1-2,TRBD1,once,TRBV27,CASSLNFPQGQFYGYTF,TGTGCCAGCAGTCTTAATTTTCCACAGGGACAGTTCTATGGCTACACCTTC
TRBJ2-7,TRBD2,NA,TRBV7-9,CASSLSSGLVNEQYF,TGTGCCAGCAGCTTGTCCTCTGGACTAGTTAACGAGCAGTACTTC
TRBJ2-5,NA,NA,TRBV27,CASSAHSLKETQYF,TGTGCCAGCAGTGCCCATTCCTTAAAAGAGACCCAGTACTTC
TRBJ2-1,NA,NA,TRBV29-1,CSVSTYVSSYNEQFF,TGCAGCGTTTCGACTTATGTGAGCTCCTACAATGAGCAGTTCTTC
TRBJ1-5,NA,NA,TRBV19,CASKGGPLLGPQHF,TGTGCCAGTAAGGGCGGACCGCTACTCGGGCCCCAGCATTTT
TRBJ1-3,NA,NA,TRBV9,CASSVGGGTGNTIYF,TGTGCCAGCAGCGTAGGGGGAGGGACTGGAAACACCATATATTTT
TRBJ2-1,NA,NA,TRBV6-6,CASSYVGESYNEQFF,TGTGCCAGCAGTTACGTGGGGGAGTCCTACAATGAGCAGTTCTTC
TRBJ2-5,TRBD2,NA,TRBV7-2,CASSLASGVWETQYF,TGTGCCAGCAGCTTAGCTAGCGGGGTGTGGGAGACCCAGTACTTC
TRBJ2-3,NA,once,TRBV4-1,CASREGQYTDTQYF,TGCGCCAGCAGGGAGGGGCAGTACACAGATACGCAGTATTTT
TRBJ1-2,NA,once,TRBV16,CASSLPQGSPYGYTF,TGTGCCAGCAGCCTCCCGCAGGGGAGTCCCTATGGCTACACCTTC
TRBJ2-7,TRBD1,once,TRBV4-1,CASSPWTGAVEQYF,TGCGCCAGCAGCCCCTGGACAGGGGCGGTAGAGCAGTACTTC
TRBJ2-7,NA,once,TRBV28,CASSGPGPRGDEQYF,TGTGCCAGCAGTGGACCGGGACCCCGTGGGGACGAGCAGTACTTC
TRBJ2-3,TRBD1,NA,TRBV14,CASSPWTGVGTDTQYF,TGTGCCAGCAGCCCCTGGACAGGGGTTGGTACAGATACGCAGTATTTT
TRBJ2-2,NA,NA,TRBV15,CATSLAGSTGELFF,TGTGCCACCAGTCTCGCGGGATCCACCGGGGAGCTGTTTTTT
TRBJ2-1,NA,NA,TRBV27,CASSHTGTSDNEQFF,TGTGCCAGCAGTCATACCGGGACATCGGACAATGAGCAGTTCTTC
TRBJ2-5,NA,NA,TRBV5-6,CASTDGGFRETQYF,TGTGCCAGCACCGATGGTGGGTTTCGAGAGACCCAGTACTTC
TRBJ2-7,NA,NA,TRBV7-9,CASSLGRDRSSYEQYF,TGTGCCAGCAGCTTAGGGAGGGACCGGAGCTCCTACGAGCAGTACTTC
TRBJ2-1,NA,NA,TRBV4-1,CASSQATYPLFF,TGCGCCAGCAGCCAAGCAACCTATCCCCTGTTCTTC
TRBJ2-3,NA,once,TRBV27,CASSLLKEVTDTQYF,TGTGCCAGCAGTTTATTGAAGGAGGTCACAGATACGCAGTATTTT
TRBJ2-7,NA,NA,TRBV19,CASSIGHTYEQYF,TGTGCCAGTAGTATTGGGCATACCTACGAGCAGTACTTC
TRBJ1-5,NA,NA,TRBV27,CASSLGGYSNQPQHF,TGTGCCAGCAGTTTAGGAGGGTATAGCAATCAGCCCCAGCATTTT
TRBJ2-6,NA,NA,TRBV14,CASSQVEAGANVLTF,TGTGCCAGCAGCCAAGTGGAGGCTGGGGCCAACGTCCTGACTTTC
TRBJ2-7,TRBD2,NA,TRBV11-2,CASTLAFGRSSYEQYF,TGTGCCAGCACCCTAGCCTTCGGGAGGAGCTCCTACGAGCAGTACTTC
TRBJ2-6,NA,NA,TRBV9,CASSSKTPGRSGANVLTF,TGTGCCAGCAGCTCAAAGACTCCAGGGCGGTCTGGGGCCAACGTCCTGACTTTC
TRBJ2-1,TRBD2,NA,TRBV14,CASSPTSGGGYNEQFF,TGTGCCAGCAGCCCGACTAGCGGGGGGGGTTACAATGAGCAGTTCTTC
TRBJ2-1,NA,NA,TRBV6-1,CASSSPQPAFF,TGTGCCAGCAGCTCGCCCCAACCGGCGTTCTTC
TRBJ2-1,TRBD2,NA,TRBV9,CASSVDGGRVGYNEQFF,TGTGCCAGCAGCGTAGATGGCGGGAGGGTCGGATACAATGAGCAGTTCTTC
TRBJ2-7,TRBD2,NA,TRBV27,CASSSTSGGPSYEQYF,TGTGCCAGCAGTTCGACCTCGGGAGGACCCTCCTACGAGCAGTACTTC